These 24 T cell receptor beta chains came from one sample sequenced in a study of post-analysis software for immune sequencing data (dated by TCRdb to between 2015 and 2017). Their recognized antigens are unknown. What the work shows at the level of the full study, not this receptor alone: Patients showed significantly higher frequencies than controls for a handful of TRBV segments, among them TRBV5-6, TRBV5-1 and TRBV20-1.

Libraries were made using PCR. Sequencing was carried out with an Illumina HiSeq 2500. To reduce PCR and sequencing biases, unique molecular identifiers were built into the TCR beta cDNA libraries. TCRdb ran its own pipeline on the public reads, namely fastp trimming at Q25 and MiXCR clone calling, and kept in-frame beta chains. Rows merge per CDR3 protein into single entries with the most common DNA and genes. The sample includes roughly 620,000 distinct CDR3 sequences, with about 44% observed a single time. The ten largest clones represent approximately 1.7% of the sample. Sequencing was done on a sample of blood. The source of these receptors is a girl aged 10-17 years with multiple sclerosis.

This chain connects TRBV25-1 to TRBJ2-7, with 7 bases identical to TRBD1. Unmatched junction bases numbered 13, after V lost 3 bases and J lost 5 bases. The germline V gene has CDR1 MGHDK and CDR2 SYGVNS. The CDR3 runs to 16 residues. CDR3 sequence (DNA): TGTGCCAGCAGTGACCCCGGGACAGCCCCATTGGACGAGCAGTACTTC. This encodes CASSDPGTAPLDEQYF.

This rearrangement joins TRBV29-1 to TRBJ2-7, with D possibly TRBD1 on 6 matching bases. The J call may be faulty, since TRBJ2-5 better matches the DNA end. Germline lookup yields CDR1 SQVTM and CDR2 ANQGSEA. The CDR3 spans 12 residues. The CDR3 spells CSAQDRCETQYF. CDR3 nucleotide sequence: TGCAGCGCCCAGGACAGATGTGAGACCCAGTACTTC.

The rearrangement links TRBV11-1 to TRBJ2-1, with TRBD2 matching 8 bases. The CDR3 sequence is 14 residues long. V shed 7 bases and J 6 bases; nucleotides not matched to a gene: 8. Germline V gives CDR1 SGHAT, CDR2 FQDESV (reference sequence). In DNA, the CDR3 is TGTGCCAGCACCCCGGGAGGGGTATTCAATGAGCAGTTCTTC. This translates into CASTPGGVFNEQFF.

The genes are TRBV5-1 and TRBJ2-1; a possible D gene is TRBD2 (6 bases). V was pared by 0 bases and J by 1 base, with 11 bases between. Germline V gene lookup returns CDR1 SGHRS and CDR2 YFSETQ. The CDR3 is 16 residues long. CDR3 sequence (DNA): TGCGCCAGCAGCTTGGTTGGCGGGGAGTCCTACAATGAGCAGTTCTTC. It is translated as CASSLVGGESYNEQFF.

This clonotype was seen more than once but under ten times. CDR3 DNA: TGTGCCAGCAGCCTCCCAGGGGGGGCCGAGCACGAGCAGTACTTC. Its translation: CASSLPGGAEHEQYF. The rearrangement links TRBV7-9 to TRBJ2-7; D is possibly TRBD1 or TRBD2 (7 bases each). The germline gives CDR1 SEHNR, CDR2 FQNEAQ (reference sequence). The germline V and J ends were trimmed by 5 bases and 5 bases, with 19 bases remaining between them. The CDR3 runs 15 residues.

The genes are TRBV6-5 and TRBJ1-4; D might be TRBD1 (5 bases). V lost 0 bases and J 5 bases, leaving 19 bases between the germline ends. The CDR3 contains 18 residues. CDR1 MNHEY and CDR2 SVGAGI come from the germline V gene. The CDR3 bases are TGTGCCAGCAGTTACTCAGGAGGGGCACTTGGTCTAAATGAAAAACTGTTTTTT. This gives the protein CASSYSGGALGLNEKLFF.

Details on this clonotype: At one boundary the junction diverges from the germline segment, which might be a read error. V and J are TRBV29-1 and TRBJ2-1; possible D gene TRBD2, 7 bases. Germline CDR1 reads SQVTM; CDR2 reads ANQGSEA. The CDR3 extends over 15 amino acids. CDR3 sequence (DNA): TGCAGCGTTGTTCCTGCGGGGGCGTCCTACAGTGAGCAGTTCTTC. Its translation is CSVVPAGASYSEQFF.

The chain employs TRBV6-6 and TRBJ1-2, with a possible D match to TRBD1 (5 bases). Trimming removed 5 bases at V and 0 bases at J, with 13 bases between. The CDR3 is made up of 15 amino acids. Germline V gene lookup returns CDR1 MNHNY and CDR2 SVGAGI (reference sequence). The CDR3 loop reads CASSPLGASNYGYTF. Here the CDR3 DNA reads TGTGCCAGCAGTCCTCTCGGGGCCTCTAACTATGGCTACACCTTC.

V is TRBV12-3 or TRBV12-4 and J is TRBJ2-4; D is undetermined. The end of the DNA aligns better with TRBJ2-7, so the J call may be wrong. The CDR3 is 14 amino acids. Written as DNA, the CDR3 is TGTGCCAGCAGTCCCGGGTTAGTATCCGGCGAGCAGTACTTC. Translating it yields CASSPGLVSGEQYF.

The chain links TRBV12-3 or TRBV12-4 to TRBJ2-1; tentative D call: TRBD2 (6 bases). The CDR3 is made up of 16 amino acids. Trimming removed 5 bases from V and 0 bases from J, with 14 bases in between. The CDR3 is CASSATGLSSYNEQFF. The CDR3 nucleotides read TGTGCCAGCAGTGCCACAGGACTAAGCTCCTACAATGAGCAGTTCTTC.

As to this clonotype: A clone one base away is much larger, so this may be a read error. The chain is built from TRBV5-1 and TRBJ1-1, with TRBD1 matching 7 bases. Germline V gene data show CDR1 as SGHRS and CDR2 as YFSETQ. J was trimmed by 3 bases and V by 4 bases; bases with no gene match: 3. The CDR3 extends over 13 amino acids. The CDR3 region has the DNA TGCGCCAGCAGCGCCACAGGGGACACTGAAGCTTTCTTT. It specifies CASSATGDTEAFF.

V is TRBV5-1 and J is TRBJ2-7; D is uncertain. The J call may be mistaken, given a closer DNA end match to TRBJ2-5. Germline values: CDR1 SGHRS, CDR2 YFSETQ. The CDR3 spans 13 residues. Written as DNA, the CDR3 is TGCGCCAGCAGCTCTCTACCCACGGAGACCCAGTACTTC. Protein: CASSSLPTETQYF.

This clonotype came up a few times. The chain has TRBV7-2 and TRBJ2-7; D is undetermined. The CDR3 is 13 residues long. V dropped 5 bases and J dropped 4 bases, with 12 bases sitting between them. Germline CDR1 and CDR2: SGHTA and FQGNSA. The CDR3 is CASSAYAEYEQYF. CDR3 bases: TGTGCCAGCAGCGCTTATGCGGAGTACGAGCAGTACTTC. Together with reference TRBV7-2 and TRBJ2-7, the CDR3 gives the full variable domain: GAGVSQSPSNKVTEKGKDVELRCDPISGHTALYWYRQSLGQGLEFLIYFQGNSAPDKSGLPSDRFSAERTGGSVSTLTIQRTQQEDSAVYLCASSAYAEYEQYFGPGTRLTVT.

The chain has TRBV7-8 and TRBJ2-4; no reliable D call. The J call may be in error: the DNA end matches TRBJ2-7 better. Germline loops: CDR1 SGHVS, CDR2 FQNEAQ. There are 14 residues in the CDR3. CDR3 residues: CASSPRAAGHEQYF. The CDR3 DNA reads TGTGCCAGCAGCCCTCGGGCAGCCGGTCACGAGCAGTACTTC.

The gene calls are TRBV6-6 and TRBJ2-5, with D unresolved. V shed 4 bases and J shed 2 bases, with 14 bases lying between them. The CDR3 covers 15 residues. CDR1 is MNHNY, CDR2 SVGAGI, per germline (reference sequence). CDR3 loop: CASSFLSRIQETQYF. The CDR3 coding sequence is TGTGCCAGCAGTTTCCTCAGCCGGATACAAGAGACCCAGTACTTC.

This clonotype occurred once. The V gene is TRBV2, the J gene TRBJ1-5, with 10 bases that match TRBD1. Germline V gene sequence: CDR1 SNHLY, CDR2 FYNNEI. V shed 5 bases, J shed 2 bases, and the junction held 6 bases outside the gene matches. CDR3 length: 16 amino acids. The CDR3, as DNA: TGTGCCAGCAGTAACGCCGGGACAGGGGGCAATCAGCCCCAGCATTTT. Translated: CASSNAGTGGNQPQHF.

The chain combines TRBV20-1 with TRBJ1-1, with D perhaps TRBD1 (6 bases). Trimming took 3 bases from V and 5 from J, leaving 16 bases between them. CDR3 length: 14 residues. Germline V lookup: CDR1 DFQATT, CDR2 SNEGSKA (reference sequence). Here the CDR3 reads CSASKEGVGTEAFF. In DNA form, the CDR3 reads TGCAGTGCTAGTAAGGAGGGGGTAGGAACTGAAGCTTTCTTT.

The DNA for the CDR3 is TGTGCCTGGAGTGGGGCGACAGGAGCTACCACCCAGCATTTT. Amino acid sequence: CAWSGATGATTQHF. The chain carries TRBV30 and TRBJ1-5, with TRBD1 as a possible D gene (6 bases). V gave up 1 base and J gave up 11 bases, with 18 bases separating them. The CDR3 length is 14 residues. Per germline, CDR1 GTSNPN and CDR2 SVGIG (reference sequence).

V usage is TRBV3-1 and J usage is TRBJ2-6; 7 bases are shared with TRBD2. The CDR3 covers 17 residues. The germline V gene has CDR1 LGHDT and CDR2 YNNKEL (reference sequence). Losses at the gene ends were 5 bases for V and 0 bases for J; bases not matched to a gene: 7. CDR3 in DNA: TGTGCCAGCAGCTATCTGGCGGGAGTCTCTGGGGCCAACGTCCTGACTTTC. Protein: CASSYLAGVSGANVLTF.

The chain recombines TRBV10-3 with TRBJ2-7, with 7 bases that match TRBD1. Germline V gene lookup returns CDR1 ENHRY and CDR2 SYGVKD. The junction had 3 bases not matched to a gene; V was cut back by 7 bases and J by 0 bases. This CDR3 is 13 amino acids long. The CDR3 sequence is CAIMGTDSYEQYF. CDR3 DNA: TGTGCCATCATGGGGACAGACTCCTACGAGCAGTACTTC.

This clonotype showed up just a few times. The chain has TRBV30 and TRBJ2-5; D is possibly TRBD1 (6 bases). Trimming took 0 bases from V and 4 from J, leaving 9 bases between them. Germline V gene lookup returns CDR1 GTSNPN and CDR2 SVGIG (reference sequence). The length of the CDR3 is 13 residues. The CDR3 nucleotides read TGTGCCTGGAGTGTACAAGGGGGAGAGACCCAGTACTTC. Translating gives CAWSVQGGETQYF.

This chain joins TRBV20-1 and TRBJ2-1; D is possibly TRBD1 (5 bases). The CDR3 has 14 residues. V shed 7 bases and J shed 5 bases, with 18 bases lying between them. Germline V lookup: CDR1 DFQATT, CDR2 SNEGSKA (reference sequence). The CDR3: CSVRAQGTDNEQFF. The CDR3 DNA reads TGCAGTGTCCGTGCCCAGGGCACAGACAATGAGCAGTTCTTC.

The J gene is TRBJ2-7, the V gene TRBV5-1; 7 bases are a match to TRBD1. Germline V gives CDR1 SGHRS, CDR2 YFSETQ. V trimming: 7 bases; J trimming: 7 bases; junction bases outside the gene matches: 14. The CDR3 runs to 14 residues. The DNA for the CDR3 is TGCGCCAGCTCCCCCGGGACAGCCTTCAATGAGCAGTACTTC. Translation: CASSPGTAFNEQYF.

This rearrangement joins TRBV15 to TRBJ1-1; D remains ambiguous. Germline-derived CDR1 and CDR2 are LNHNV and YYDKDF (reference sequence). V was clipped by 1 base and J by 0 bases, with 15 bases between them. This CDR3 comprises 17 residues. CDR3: CATSRVPTQDMNTEAFF. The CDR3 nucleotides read TGTGCCACCAGCAGAGTACCCACCCAAGACATGAACACTGAAGCTTTCTTT.